This T cell receptor beta chain comes out of a study of radiation and T cells in renal cell carcinoma. Generated by immunoSEQ multiplex PCR, the TCRdb table keeps only in-frame clones and is missing some. Here the sample spans 150,000 to 200,000 clones, about 87% being singletons. Germline CDR1 is MNHNS and CDR2 is SASEGT. This CDR3 is built from 15 residues. V lost 1 base and J lost 2, with 12 bases in between. The time point: blood 4 weeks post-SBRT, at nephrectomy. As to treatment: 15 Gy SBRT to primary tumor, nephrectomy 4 weeks later. This TCR derives from a woman in her forties or fifties with renal cell carcinoma. Material: blood, obtained from a patient whose treatment included radiotherapy and nephrectomy. The chain couples TRBV6-1 to TRBJ2-7; tentatively, D is TRBD2 (6 bases). The CDR3 nucleotides read TGTGCCAGCAGTGAAGGAATAGGACTACCCTACGAGCAGTACTTC. Translated, it gives CASSEGIGLPYEQYF.